These T cell receptor beta chains were read from a single sample in a study of T cells expressing NK-cell markers. TCRdb re-called the 5' RACE reads and catalogs CDR3 proteins one per entry, DNA excluded. The sample spans approximately 440,000 distinct CDR3 sequences; the ten largest clones claim about 1.5%. The sequenced material came from blood T cells: a sorted CD56 or NKG2C T cell subset, CD4+ or CD8+ T cells, or bulk PBMC T cells (not recorded which). All receptors come from a woman aged 45-60 years in good health. Both conserved end residues are part of each CDR3.

V gene	J gene	CDR3 protein
TRBV4-1	TRBJ2-1	CASSQPTSGRASEQFF
TRBV20-1	TRBJ2-1	CSAAPPYNEQFF
TRBV15	TRBJ2-1	CATSRGGTSPHNEQFF
TRBV4-1	TRBJ2-5	CASSRTHGPSDRKETQYF
TRBV3-1	TRBJ1-1	CASSLTRSNTEAFF
TRBV24-1	TRBJ2-2	CATGKGTIYTGELFF
TRBV28	TRBJ2-3	CASRGATHLTDTQYF
TRBV5-1	TRBJ1-2	CASRFGQGALEGYTF
TRBV5-1	TRBJ2-5	CASSVTKETQYF
TRBV12-3/TRBV12-4	TRBJ2-3	CASSSLAGRGTQYF
TRBV25-1	TRBJ2-7	CASSDSYQRAIVQYF
TRBV24-1	TRBJ2-3	CATSGLVSGTQYF
TRBV7-8	TRBJ1-4	CASSLETRVGEKLFF
TRBV6-2/TRBV6-3	TRBJ2-3	CASTYGDGQGADTQYF
TRBV7-8	TRBJ2-3	CASSPTSGLSTDTQYF
TRBV6-5	TRBJ2-5	CASSYWGTQETQYF
TRBV12-3/TRBV12-4	TRBJ1-4	CASSLSERANEKLFF
TRBV7-2	TRBJ2-7	CASSLEQGRLREQYF
TRBV5-1	TRBJ2-5	CASSSPNQGTETQYF
TRBV7-9	TRBJ2-1	CASSLFSLRESSYNEQFF
TRBV3-1	TRBJ2-1	CASSQDGGEPYNEQFF
TRBV12-3/TRBV12-4	TRBJ2-5	CASKIGTTQETQYF
TRBV20-1	TRBJ1-1	CSAHGPNTEAFF
TRBV6-5	TRBJ2-2	CASSYSYPGLAGGNTGELFF
TRBV4-2	TRBJ2-1	CASSQGGTSWGEQFF
TRBV5-1	TRBJ1-2	CASSFRQGAFDGYTF
TRBV14	TRBJ2-1	CASSQEGRLAGVDNEQFF
TRBV12-3/TRBV12-4	TRBJ2-3	CASSLGSLSDTQYF
TRBV10-3	TRBJ2-3	CAISGGTSNTQYF
TRBV20-1	TRBJ2-1	CSARTGQGGHNEQFF
TRBV5-1	TRBJ2-5	CASSSGLAGGRAYQETQYF
TRBV6-6	TRBJ1-2	CASSYSGGDGYTF
TRBV5-5	TRBJ1-1	CASSLQGAGNTEAFF
TRBV20-1	TRBJ2-5	CSARPRPGAETQYF
TRBV2	TRBJ2-2	CASSDPEAINTGELFF
TRBV7-2	TRBJ2-7	CASSLEEAGGWEQYF
TRBV15	TRBJ1-2	CATSREEGRPYGYTF
TRBV10-3	TRBJ1-5	CATRGEGNQPQHF
TRBV6-5	TRBJ1-5	CASSSQGGLHQPQHF
TRBV12-3/TRBV12-4	TRBJ2-5	CASSFPTSGMETQYF
TRBV11-3	TRBJ2-5	CASSLGGSTQETQYF
TRBV7-8	TRBJ2-1	CASSSGLAGRDEQFF